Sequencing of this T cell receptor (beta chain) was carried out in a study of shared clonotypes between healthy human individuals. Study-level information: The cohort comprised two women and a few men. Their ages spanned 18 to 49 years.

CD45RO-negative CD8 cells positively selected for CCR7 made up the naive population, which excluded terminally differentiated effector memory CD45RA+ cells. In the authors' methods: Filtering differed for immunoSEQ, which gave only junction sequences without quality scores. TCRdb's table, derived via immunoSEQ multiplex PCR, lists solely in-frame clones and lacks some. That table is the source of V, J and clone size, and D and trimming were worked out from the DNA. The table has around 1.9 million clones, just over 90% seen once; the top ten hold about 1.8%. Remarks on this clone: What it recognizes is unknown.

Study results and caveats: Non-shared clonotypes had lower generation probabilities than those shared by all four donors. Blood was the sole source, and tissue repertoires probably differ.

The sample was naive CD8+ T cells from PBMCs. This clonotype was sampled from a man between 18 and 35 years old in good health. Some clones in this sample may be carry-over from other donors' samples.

CDR3 sequence (DNA): TGTGCCAGCAGCCCTGGGACAGGGATCTATGGCTACACCTTC. Protein: CASSPGTGIYGYTF. The chain employs TRBV5-6 and TRBJ1-2, with 9 bases matching TRBD1. Germline CDR1 is SGHDT and CDR2 is YYEEEE. This CDR3 comprises 14 residues. J gave up 4 bases and V 4 bases, and 5 bases lay outside the gene matches.